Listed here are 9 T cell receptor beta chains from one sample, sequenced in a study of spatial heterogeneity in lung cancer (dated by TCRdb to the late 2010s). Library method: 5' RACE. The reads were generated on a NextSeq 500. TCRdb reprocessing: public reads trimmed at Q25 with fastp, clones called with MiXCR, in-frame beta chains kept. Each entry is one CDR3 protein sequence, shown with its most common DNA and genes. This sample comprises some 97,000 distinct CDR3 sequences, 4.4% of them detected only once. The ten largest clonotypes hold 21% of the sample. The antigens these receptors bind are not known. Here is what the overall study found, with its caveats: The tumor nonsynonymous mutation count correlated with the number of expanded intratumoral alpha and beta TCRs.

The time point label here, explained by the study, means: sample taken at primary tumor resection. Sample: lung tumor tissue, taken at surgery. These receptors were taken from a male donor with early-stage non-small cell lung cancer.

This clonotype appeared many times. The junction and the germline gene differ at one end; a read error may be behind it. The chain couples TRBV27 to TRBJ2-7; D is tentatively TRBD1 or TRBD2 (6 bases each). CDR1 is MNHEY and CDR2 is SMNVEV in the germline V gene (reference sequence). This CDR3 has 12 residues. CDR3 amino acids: CASSRSGEGTHF. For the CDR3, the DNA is TGTGCCAGCAGTAGATCAGGGGAAGGGACTCACTTC.

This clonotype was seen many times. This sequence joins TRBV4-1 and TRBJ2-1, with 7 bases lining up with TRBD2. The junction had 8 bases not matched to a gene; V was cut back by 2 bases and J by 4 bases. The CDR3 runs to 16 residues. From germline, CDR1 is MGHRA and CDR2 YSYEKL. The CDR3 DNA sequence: TGCGCCAGCAGCCAATTGTTCCCGGGAGGTTACAATGAGCAGTTCTTC. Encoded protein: CASSQLFPGGYNEQFF.

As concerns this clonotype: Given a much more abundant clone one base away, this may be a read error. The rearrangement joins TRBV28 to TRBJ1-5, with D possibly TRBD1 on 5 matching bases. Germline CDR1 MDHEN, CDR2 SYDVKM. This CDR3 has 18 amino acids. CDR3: CASSLVGVTVQYDQSQHF. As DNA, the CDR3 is TGTGCCAGCAGTTTAGTTGGTGTGACAGTACAATACGATCAGTCCCAGCATTTT.

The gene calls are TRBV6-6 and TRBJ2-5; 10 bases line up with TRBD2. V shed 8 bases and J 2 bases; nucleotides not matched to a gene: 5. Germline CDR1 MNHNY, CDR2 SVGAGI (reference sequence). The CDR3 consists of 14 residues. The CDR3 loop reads CASGKTSGQETQYF. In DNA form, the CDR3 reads TGTGCCAGCGGGAAGACTAGCGGGCAAGAGACCCAGTACTTC.

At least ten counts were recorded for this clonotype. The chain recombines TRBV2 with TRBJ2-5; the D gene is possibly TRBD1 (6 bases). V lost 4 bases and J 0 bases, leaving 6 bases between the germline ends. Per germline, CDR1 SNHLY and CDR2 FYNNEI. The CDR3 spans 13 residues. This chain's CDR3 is CASSGDNQETQYF. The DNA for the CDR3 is TGTGCCAGCAGTGGGGACAACCAAGAGACCCAGTACTTC.

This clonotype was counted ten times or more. This chain's CDR3 is CASSFGSGDNEQFF. The CDR3, as DNA: TGTGCCAGCAGCTTTGGTAGCGGGGACAATGAGCAGTTCTTC. The chain links TRBV7-9 to TRBJ2-1; 8 bases match TRBD2. The CDR3 totals 14 residues. Trimming cost V 3 bases and J 5 bases; bases outside gene matches: 3. Germline loops: CDR1 SEHNR, CDR2 FQNEAQ (reference sequence).

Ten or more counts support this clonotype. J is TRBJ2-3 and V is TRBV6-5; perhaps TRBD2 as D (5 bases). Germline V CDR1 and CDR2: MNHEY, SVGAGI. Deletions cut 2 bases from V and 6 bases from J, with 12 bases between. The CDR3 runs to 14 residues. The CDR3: CASSYKDSRDTQYF. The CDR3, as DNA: TGTGCCAGCAGTTACAAGGACTCACGGGATACGCAGTATTTT.

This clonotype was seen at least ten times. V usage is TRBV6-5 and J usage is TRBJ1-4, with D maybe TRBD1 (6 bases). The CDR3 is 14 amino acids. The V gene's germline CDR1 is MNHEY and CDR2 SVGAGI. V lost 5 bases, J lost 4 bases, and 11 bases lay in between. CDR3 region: CASSRGRINEKLFF. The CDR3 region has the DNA TGTGCCAGCAGTCGGGGGCGCATTAATGAAAAACTGTTTTTT.

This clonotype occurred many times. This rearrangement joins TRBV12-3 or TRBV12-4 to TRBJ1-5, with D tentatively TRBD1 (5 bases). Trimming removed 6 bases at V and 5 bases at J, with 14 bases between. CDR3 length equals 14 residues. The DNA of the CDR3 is TGTGCCAGCAGCCCCTGGGGGGGAGATCAGCCCCAGCATTTT. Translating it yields CASSPWGGDQPQHF.